This T cell receptor beta chain was sequenced during a study of OX40 agonist ivuxolimab in advanced cancers. About the research overall: Males comprised around 78% of the group, whose mean age was around 62 years (range roughly 20 to 85). Study-wide points: At 0.1 to 3.0 mg/kg, CD4+ and CD8+ blood T cells expanded clonally by week 6.

This clone showed up just once. Its antigen remains unknown. CDR1 and CDR2 from the germline V gene are KGHSH and LQKENI. The CDR3 sequence is 15 residues long. The ends lost 6 bases at V and 0 bases at J; junction bases unmatched: 7. The method was immunoSEQ multiplex PCR; TCRdb's version includes in-frame clones alone and lacks a portion of them. The sample includes over 75,000 clones, more than 80% of them seen just once. The clonotype was recovered from an adult with an advanced solid tumor such as melanoma, head and neck, liver or kidney cancer. The rearrangement uses TRBV18 and TRBJ2-7, with 8 bases lining up with TRBD2. The source was CD4+ or CD8+ T cells sorted from blood, collected in a trial of the OX40 agonist ivuxolimab. Written as DNA, the CDR3 is TGTGCCAGCTCTCCGGGGGGGTCAAGCTCCTACGAGCAGTACTTC. Amino acids: CASSPGGSSSYEQYF. Drawing the rest from reference TRBV18 and TRBJ2-7, the complete variable domain is NAGVMQNPRHLVRRRGQEARLRCSPMKGHSHVYWYRQLPEEGLKFMVYLQKENIIDESGMPKERFSAEFPKEGPSILRIQQVVRGDSAAYFCASSPGGSSSYEQYFGPGTRLTVT.